One and the same sample provided the 6 T cell receptor beta chains below, sequenced in a study of Ad26.COV2.S vaccination and SARS-CoV-2 variants. Treatment noted: approximately 18 received Ad26.COV2.S at low or high dose, single or two shots; several received placebo; per-sample allocation not given. Following the first vaccine or placebo injection, samples were taken on day 63. Assay used: immunoSEQ multiplex PCR; TCRdb lists only in-frame clones, some missing. The sample records around 270,000 clones, around 90% being singletons. Sequenced material: peripheral blood, taken in a trial of Ad26.COV2.S vaccine versus placebo. These receptors all come from a person between 18 and 60 years old who received the Ad26.COV2.S COVID-19 vaccine or a placebo.

The rearrangement joins TRBV5-1 to TRBJ1-2, with a possible D match to TRBD1 (5 bases). Germline lookup yields CDR1 SGHRS and CDR2 YFSETQ. The ends were cut back, 0 bases at V and 5 bases at J, with 8 bases in the middle. The CDR3 has 13 residues. CDR3 DNA: TGCGCCAGCAGCTTGGCCGGGACTTATGGCTACACCTTC. Its protein product is CASSLAGTYGYTF.

The CDR3 region is CASSPTYVGNYEQYF. The DNA of the CDR3 is TGTGCCAGCAGCCCCACTTACGTCGGCAACTACGAGCAGTACTTC. The chain combines TRBV7-2 with TRBJ2-7, with D unclear. V lost 5 bases and J lost 3, with 17 bases in between. This CDR3 has 15 residues. Germline V gives CDR1 SGHTA, CDR2 FQGNSA.

The chain uses TRBV6-1 and TRBJ1-4; D gene uncertain. V dropped 3 bases and J dropped 12 bases, with 8 bases sitting between them. This CDR3 is 11 amino acids long. Germline V lookup: CDR1 MNHNS, CDR2 SASEGT. The chain's CDR3 is CASSEYQELFF. The DNA for the CDR3 is TGTGCCAGCAGTGAGTACCAGGAACTGTTTTTT.

The chain couples TRBV15 to TRBJ2-7, with 8 bases fitting TRBD1. The CDR3 consists of 18 residues. Trimming at V came to 1 base and at J to 5 bases, leaving 16 bases not matched to a gene. Looked up from germline, CDR1 is LNHNV and CDR2 is YYDKDF (reference sequence). The CDR3 bases are TGTGCCACCAGCAGAGTTGGCAGGGGGCTTGCAAGGCTAAACGAGCAGTACTTC. It yields the protein CATSRVGRGLARLNEQYF.

The rearrangement links TRBV5-1 to TRBJ1-1; possible D gene TRBD1, 6 bases. Looked up from germline, CDR1 is SGHRS and CDR2 is YFSETQ. Trimming removed 7 bases at V and 1 base at J, with 14 bases between. This CDR3 has 14 amino acids. The CDR3: CASGGPEGNTEAFF. The CDR3 nucleotides are TGCGCCAGCGGGGGGCCCGAAGGGAACACTGAAGCTTTCTTT.

This chain connects TRBV7-8 to TRBJ2-7; TRBD1 matches 8 bases. The CDR3 is 13 amino acids. Germline V gene data show CDR1 as SGHVS and CDR2 as FQNEAQ. Trimming cost V 4 bases and J 3 bases; bases outside gene matches: 2. CDR3 sequence (DNA): TGTGCCAGCAGCTGGACAGGGAACTACGAGCAGTACTTC. This translates into CASSWTGNYEQYF.